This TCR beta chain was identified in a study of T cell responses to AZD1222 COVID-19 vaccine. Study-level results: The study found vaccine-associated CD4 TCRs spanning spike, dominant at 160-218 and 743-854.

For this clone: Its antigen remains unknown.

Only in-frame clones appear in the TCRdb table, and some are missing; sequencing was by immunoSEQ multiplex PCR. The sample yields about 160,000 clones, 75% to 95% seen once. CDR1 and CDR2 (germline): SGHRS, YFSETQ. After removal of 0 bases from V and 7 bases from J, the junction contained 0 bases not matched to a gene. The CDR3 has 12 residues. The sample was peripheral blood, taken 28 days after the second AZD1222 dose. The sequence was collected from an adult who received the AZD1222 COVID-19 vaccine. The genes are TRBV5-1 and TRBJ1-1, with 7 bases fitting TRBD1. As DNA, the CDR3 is TGCGCCAGCAGCTTGGGACAGGGTGAAGCTTTCTTT. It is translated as CASSLGQGEAFF.